These T cell receptor beta chains were read from a single sample in a study of siplizumab effects on memory and regulatory T cells. The repertoire was sequenced with immunoSEQ multiplex PCR; TCRdb's copy has only in-frame clones and lacks some. The sample lists over 95,000 clones, about 93% seen once, with roughly 0.16% in the top ten. Material: non-Treg CD4+ T cells sorted from blood. These receptors all stem from a human donor in good health. The CDR3 runs from the conserved cysteine through the conserved F or W. The D gene is left open where the match is weak.

d_call: NA; v_call: TRBV28; j_call: TRBJ1-2; cdr3_aa: CASSPGLYGYTF
d_call: NA; v_call: TRBV28; j_call: TRBJ1-2; cdr3_aa: CASSLSGNYGYTF
d_call: NA; v_call: TRBV7-2; j_call: TRBJ1-5; cdr3_aa: CASSLDRYSNQPQHF
d_call: NA; v_call: TRBV30; j_call: TRBJ2-7; cdr3_aa: CAWSIPGVAYEQYF
d_call: NA; v_call: TRBV27; j_call: TRBJ1-2; cdr3_aa: CASSSGGGVFYGYTF
d_call: TRBD2; v_call: TRBV28; j_call: TRBJ2-1; cdr3_aa: CASLGSGGNEQFF
d_call: NA; v_call: TRBV5-1; j_call: TRBJ2-3; cdr3_aa: CASSLAPLSTDTQYF
d_call: NA; v_call: TRBV28; j_call: TRBJ1-6; cdr3_aa: CASSSAGRNSPLHF
d_call: NA; v_call: TRBV6-1; j_call: TRBJ2-6; cdr3_aa: CASKDAGANVLTF
d_call: NA; v_call: TRBV4-2; j_call: TRBJ2-3; cdr3_aa: CASSQDLGELAPNFTDTQYF
d_call: NA; v_call: TRBV6-1; j_call: TRBJ1-5; cdr3_aa: CASSEIRQINQPQHF
d_call: NA; v_call: TRBV6-5; j_call: TRBJ2-3; cdr3_aa: CASSYSSSGDTQYF
d_call: NA; v_call: TRBV18; j_call: TRBJ1-1; cdr3_aa: CASSLPGNTEAFF
d_call: TRBD2; v_call: TRBV2; j_call: TRBJ2-3; cdr3_aa: CASSMGLAGGQGDTQYF
d_call: NA; v_call: TRBV18; j_call: TRBJ2-2; cdr3_aa: CASSTVGTGELFF
d_call: NA; v_call: TRBV11-2; j_call: TRBJ2-7; cdr3_aa: CASSLSTGSAKNYEQYF
d_call: NA; v_call: TRBV6-6; j_call: TRBJ1-3; cdr3_aa: CASSYSGWANTIYF
d_call: NA; v_call: TRBV5-4; j_call: TRBJ1-3; cdr3_aa: CASSSGQNLPGNTIYF
d_call: NA; v_call: TRBV12-5; j_call: TRBJ1-2; cdr3_aa: CASGLDAQALNYGYTF
d_call: TRBD1; v_call: TRBV5-1; j_call: TRBJ2-1; cdr3_aa: CASTKTGQNNEQFF
d_call: NA; v_call: TRBV7-2; j_call: TRBJ1-1; cdr3_aa: CASSSQQVNTEAFF
d_call: NA; v_call: TRBV7-2; j_call: TRBJ2-3; cdr3_aa: CASRLPSSDTQYF
d_call: NA; v_call: TRBV4-1; j_call: TRBJ1-2; cdr3_aa: CASSQEKRQQGTNGYTF
d_call: NA; v_call: TRBV4-1; j_call: TRBJ2-1; cdr3_aa: CASSQGSGRSLREQFF
d_call: NA; v_call: TRBV14; j_call: TRBJ1-4; cdr3_aa: CASSLGTNEKLFF
d_call: NA; v_call: TRBV6-1; j_call: TRBJ2-2; cdr3_aa: CASSMTGNTGELFF
d_call: TRBD1; v_call: TRBV7-8; j_call: TRBJ2-7; cdr3_aa: CASSLRGGPQGNGFYEQYF
d_call: NA; v_call: TRBV5-6; j_call: TRBJ1-1; cdr3_aa: CASSLGPGADTEAFF
d_call: TRBD2; v_call: TRBV25-1; j_call: TRBJ2-7; cdr3_aa: CASSPLAGLYEQYF
d_call: TRBD1; v_call: TRBV28; j_call: TRBJ1-5; cdr3_aa: CASSLGTGSVQPQHF
d_call: TRBD1; v_call: TRBV9; j_call: TRBJ2-6; cdr3_aa: CASSAALSTGIHSGANVLTF
d_call: NA; v_call: TRBV7-2; j_call: TRBJ2-7; cdr3_aa: CASSSSGIGIYEQYF